Listed below are T cell receptor beta chains from one sample, sequenced in a study of early T cells in non-severe SARS-CoV-2 infection. TCRdb redid the calling of the 5' RACE reads with MiXCR, one entry per CDR3 protein. Altogether 55,000 or so distinct CDR3 sequences are present, around an eighth being singletons, with the ten largest covering 1.2% to 1.5%. The sequenced material came from whole blood. The receptors derive from an adult who was a healthcare worker with PCR-confirmed SARS-CoV-2 infection or an uninfected control (not recorded which). Each CDR3 is given with its conserved first and last residue. Fields, in order: J gene, D gene, V gene, clone size, CDR3 protein, CDR3 DNA. D genes are given only for firm matches. Expanded clones get a size class; other rows say once, few or many, or leave the size out.

TRBJ1-2 | TRBD1 | TRBV5-4 | few | CASSVTTGGHYGYTF | TGTGCCAGCAGCGTCACGACAGGGGGTCACTATGGCTACACCTTC
TRBJ2-7 | - | TRBV5-1 | once | CASSTDGNYEQYF | TGCGCCAGCAGCACGGACGGGAACTACGAGCAGTACTTC
TRBJ2-7 | - | TRBV20-1 | many | CSARDHRGTGYYEQYF | TGCAGTGCTAGAGATCACAGAGGGACGGGTTACTACGAGCAGTACTTC
TRBJ2-3 | TRBD2 | TRBV25-1 | many | CASSESAGGITDTQYF | TGTGCCAGCAGTGAATCCGCGGGGGGAATCACAGATACGCAGTATTTT
TRBJ1-2 | - | TRBV6-6 | many | CASSGGVYGYTF | TGTGCCAGCAGTGGGGGGGTCTATGGCTACACCTTC
TRBJ1-3 | - | TRBV19 | - | CATDPGGGNTIYF | TGTGCCACCGATCCGGGGGGTGGAAACACCATATATTTT
TRBJ1-1 | - | TRBV2 | many | CASIRSTTTDPEAFF | TGTGCCAGCATCCGGTCAACAACGACAGATCCTGAAGCTTTCTTT
TRBJ1-1 | - | TRBV20-1 | few | CSARPTGSNTEAFF | TGCAGTGCTAGACCCACAGGGTCGAACACTGAAGCTTTCTTT
TRBJ1-1 | TRBD1 | TRBV27 | - | CASSSGQGWYTEAFF | TGTGCCAGCAGTTCCGGACAGGGGTGGTACACTGAAGCTTTCTTT
TRBJ2-1 | - | TRBV7-7 | - | CASSQGTYNEQFF | TGTGCTAGCAGCCAGGGTACCTACAATGAGCAGTTCTTC
TRBJ2-7 | - | TRBV11-2 | many | CASSFRDDLRYEQYF | TGTGCCAGCAGCTTCCGGGACGACCTACGATACGAGCAGTACTTC
TRBJ2-1 | TRBD1 | TRBV29-1 | - | CSVDPDRDAYNEQFF | TGCAGCGTCGACCCGGACAGGGACGCCTACAATGAGCAGTTCTTC
TRBJ2-5 | - | TRBV15 | few | CATRPQRVFETQYF | TGTGCCACCAGGCCACAGAGGGTTTTTGAGACCCAGTACTTC
TRBJ2-7 | - | TRBV28 | few | CASSSPAGGVSYEQYF | TGTGCCAGCAGTTCTCCGGCGGGCGGGGTCTCCTACGAGCAGTACTTC
TRBJ1-2 | - | TRBV5-1 | - | CASGTGGPNNYGYTF | TGCGCCAGCGGGACCGGGGGGCCTAATAACTATGGCTACACCTTC
TRBJ1-1 | TRBD1 | TRBV7-8 | few | CASSSWTGGTEAFF | TGTGCCAGCAGCTCATGGACAGGGGGCACTGAAGCTTTCTTT
TRBJ2-1 | TRBD2 | TRBV11-2 | few | CASRSRSLAAYNEQFF | TGTGCCAGCAGATCCCGTTCGCTAGCGGCTTACAATGAGCAGTTCTTC
TRBJ1-5 | TRBD1 | TRBV13 | many | CASSLEGPGTGINQPQHF | TGTGCCAGCAGCTTAGAGGGTCCCGGGACAGGGATCAATCAGCCCCAGCATTTT
TRBJ1-5 | - | TRBV29-1 | few | CSAQQGRDQPQHF | TGCAGCGCCCAACAGGGTAGGGATCAGCCCCAGCATTTT
TRBJ2-5 | - | TRBV10-1 | few | CASSEVGDGQETQYF | TGCGCCAGCAGTGAAGTCGGAGACGGACAAGAGACCCAGTACTTC
TRBJ1-2 | - | TRBV6-5 | few | CASSHTWGDYGYTF | TGTGCCAGCAGTCACACATGGGGTGACTATGGCTACACCTTC
TRBJ1-2 | - | TRBV21-1 | - | CASSKGYPPYGYTF | TGTGCCAGCAGCAAAGGGTACCCCCCTTATGGCTACACCTTC